This TCR beta chain originates from a study of regulatory T cells in long-lasting Graves disease. The sample's time point: newly diagnosed GD, antithyroid drugs for less than 3 months. The TCR library was made from RNA that had been extracted from PBMCs in TRIzol. This CDR3 is built from 16 residues. V trimming: 4 bases; J trimming: 4 bases; junction bases outside the gene matches: 9. Germline V gives CDR1 KGHDR, CDR2 SFDVKD. Study-wide findings and caveats: Those with persistent disease had in common more public clonotypes (more than 2,500) than new patients (approximately 970). Owing to a sample size that was small, accuracy may have been reduced.

Libraries of TCR beta came from iRepertoire HTBI primers plus Arm-PCR of CDR3 regions. MiXCR, run by TCRdb on the multiplex PCR reads, gives a single entry per CDR3 protein. This sample has 350,000 to 450,000 distinct CDR3 sequences; approximately 16% occur once, and the top ten carry around 27%. This clonotype turned up a few times. The antigen is unknown. The sample also formed part of further work on T cells in Graves' hyperthyroidism and ophthalmopathy. That source notes: The authors' 13 V-J model separated ophthalmopathy from stable hyperthyroidism.

The source of this sequence is a man between 40 and 49 years old with Graves disease. The chain carries TRBV24-1 and TRBJ2-3, with 8 positions matching TRBD1. The input for sequencing was peripheral blood mononuclear cells (PBMCs), taken at new diagnosis, from a patient treated with antithyroid drugs. The chain's CDR3 is CATSDLTPTGADTQYF. Here the CDR3 DNA reads TGTGCCACCAGTGACCTCACCCCGACAGGGGCAGATACGCAGTATTTT.